This T cell receptor (beta chain) was profiled in a study of cytomegalovirus exposure and HLA in healthy donors. General study points: Among TCR beta chains, those listed as cytomegalovirus-associated numbered over 150. Relative to equally common others, HLA-associated TCR beta chains showed greater clonal expansion in a later analysis. The likely origin of a cluster of highly shared sequence variants was a sequencing artifact.

PCR used 60 Vbeta primers and 13 Jbeta primers. The protocol was immunoSEQ multiplex PCR, while the TCRdb copy is restricted to in-frame clones and leaves out a portion. The sample lists some 130,000 clones, around 85% seen once, with roughly 6.7% in the top ten. A remark on this clone: Its target is not known.

Germline V gene sequence: CDR1 SGHKS, CDR2 YYEKEE (reference sequence). The junction had 10 bases not matched to a gene; V was cut back by 4 bases and J by 8 bases. The CDR3 extends over 16 amino acids. The sample consisted of PBMCs. The receptor's source is a woman between 25 and 40 years old in good health and CMV-seropositive. The chain couples TRBV5-5 to TRBJ2-1, with 12 bases that match TRBD2. The CDR3, as DNA: TGTGCCAGCAGCCCTGAGTGGCTAGCGGGAGGGGATGAGCAGTTCTTC. Amino acid sequence: CASSPEWLAGGDEQFF.